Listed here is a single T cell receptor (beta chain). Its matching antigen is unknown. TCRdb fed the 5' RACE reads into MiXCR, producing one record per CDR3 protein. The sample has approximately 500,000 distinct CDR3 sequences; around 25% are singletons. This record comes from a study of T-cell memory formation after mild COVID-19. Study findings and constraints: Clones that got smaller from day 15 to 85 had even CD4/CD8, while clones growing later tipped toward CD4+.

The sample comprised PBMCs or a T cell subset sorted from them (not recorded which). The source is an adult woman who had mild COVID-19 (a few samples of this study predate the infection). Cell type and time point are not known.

In DNA, the CDR3 is TGCGCCAGCAGCAGAATGGGGACAGAACCCCGGGAGCAGTACTTC. Its protein product is CASSRMGTEPREQYF. The chain couples TRBV5-1 to TRBJ2-7; 7 bases map to TRBD1. Germline values: CDR1 SGHRS, CDR2 YFSETQ. Trimming took 4 bases from V and 7 from J; bases not matched to a gene: 14. The CDR3 has 15 amino acids.